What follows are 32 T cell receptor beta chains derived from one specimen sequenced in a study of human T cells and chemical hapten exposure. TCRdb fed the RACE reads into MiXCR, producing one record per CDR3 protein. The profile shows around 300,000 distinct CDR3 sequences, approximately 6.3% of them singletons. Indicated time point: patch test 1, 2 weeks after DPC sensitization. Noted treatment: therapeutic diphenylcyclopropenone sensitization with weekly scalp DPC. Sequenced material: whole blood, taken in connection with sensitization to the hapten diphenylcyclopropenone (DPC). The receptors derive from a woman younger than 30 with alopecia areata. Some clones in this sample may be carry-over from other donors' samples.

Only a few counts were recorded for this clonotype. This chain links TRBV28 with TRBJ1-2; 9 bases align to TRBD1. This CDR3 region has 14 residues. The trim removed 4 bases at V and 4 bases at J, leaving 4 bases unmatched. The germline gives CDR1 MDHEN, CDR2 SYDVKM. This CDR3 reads CASSSGQGPYGYTF. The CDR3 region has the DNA TGTGCCAGCAGTTCGGGACAGGGCCCCTATGGCTACACCTTC.

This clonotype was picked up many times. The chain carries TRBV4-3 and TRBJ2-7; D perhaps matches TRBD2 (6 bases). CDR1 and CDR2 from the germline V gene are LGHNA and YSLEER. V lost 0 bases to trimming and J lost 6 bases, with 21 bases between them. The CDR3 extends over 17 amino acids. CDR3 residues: CASSQDFAEGLVSEQYF. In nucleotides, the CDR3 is TGCGCCAGCAGCCAAGATTTCGCGGAGGGGCTTGTTTCCGAGCAGTACTTC.

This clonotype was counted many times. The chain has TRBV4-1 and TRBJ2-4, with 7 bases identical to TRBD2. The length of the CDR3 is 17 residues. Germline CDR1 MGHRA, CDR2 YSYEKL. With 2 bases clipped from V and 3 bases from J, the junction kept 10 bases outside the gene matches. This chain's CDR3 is CASSQLDLRGDKNIQYF. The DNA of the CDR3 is TGCGCCAGCAGCCAACTTGATCTCCGGGGGGACAAAAACATTCAGTACTTC.

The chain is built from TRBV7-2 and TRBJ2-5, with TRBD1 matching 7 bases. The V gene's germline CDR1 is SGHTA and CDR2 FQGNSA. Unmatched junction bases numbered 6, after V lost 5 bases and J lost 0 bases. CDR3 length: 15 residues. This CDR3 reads CASSVTGVYQETQYF. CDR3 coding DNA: TGTGCCAGCAGCGTAACAGGGGTGTACCAAGAGACCCAGTACTTC.

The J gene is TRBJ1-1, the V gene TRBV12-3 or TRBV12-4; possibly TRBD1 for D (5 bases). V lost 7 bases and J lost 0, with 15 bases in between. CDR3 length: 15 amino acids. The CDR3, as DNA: TGTGCCAGCAAGCGTGCAGGGTCCGTGAACACTGAAGCTTTCTTT. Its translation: CASKRAGSVNTEAFF.

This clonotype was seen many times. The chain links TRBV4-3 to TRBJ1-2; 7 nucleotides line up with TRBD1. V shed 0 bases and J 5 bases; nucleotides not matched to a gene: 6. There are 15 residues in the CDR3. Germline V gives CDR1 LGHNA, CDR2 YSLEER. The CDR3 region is CASSQELQGVYGYTF. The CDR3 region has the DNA TGCGCCAGCAGCCAAGAACTGCAGGGGGTATATGGCTACACCTTC.

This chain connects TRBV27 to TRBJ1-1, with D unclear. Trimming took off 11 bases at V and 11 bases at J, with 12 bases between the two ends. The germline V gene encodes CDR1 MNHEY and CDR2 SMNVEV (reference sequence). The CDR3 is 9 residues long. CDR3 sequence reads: CAEEALAFF. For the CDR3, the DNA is TGTGCCGAGGAGGCGCTGGCTTTCTTT.

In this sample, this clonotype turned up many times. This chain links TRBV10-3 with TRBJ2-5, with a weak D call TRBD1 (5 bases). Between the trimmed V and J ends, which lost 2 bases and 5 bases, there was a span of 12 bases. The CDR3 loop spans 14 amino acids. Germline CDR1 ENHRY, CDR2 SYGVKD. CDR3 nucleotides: TGTGCCATCAGTGAGCCTGACAGTCCGGAGACCCAGTACTTC. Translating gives CAISEPDSPETQYF.

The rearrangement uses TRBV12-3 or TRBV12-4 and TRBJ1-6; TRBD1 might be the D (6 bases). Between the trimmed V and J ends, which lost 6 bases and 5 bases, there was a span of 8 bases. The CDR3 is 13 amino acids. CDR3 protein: CASSGGNNSPLHF. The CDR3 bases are TGTGCCAGCAGCGGGGGCAATAATTCACCCCTCCACTTT.

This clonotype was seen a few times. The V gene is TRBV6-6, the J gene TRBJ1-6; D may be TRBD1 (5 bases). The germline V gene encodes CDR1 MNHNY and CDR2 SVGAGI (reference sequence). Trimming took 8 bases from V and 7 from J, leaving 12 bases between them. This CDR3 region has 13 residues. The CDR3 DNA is TGTGCCAGCGTGGTTGGGGGGAATTCACCCCTCCACTTT. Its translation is CASVVGGNSPLHF.

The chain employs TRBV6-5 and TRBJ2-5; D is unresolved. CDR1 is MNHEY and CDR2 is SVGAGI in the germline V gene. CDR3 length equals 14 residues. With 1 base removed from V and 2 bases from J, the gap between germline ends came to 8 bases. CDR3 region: CASSYWYTQETQYF. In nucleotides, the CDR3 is TGTGCCAGCAGTTACTGGTACACACAAGAGACCCAGTACTTC.

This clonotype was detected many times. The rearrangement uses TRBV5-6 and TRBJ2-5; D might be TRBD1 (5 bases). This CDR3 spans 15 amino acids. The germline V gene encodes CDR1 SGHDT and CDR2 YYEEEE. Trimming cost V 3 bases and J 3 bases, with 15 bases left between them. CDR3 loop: CASSWGRLWKETQYF. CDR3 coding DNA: TGTGCCAGCAGCTGGGGCCGCCTGTGGAAAGAGACCCAGTACTTC. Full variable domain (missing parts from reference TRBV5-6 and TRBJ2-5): DAGVTQSPTHLIKTRGQQVTLRCSPKSGHDTVSWYQQALGQGPQFIFQYYEEEERQRGNFPDRFSGHQFPNYSSELNVNALLLGDSALYLCASSWGRLWKETQYFGPGTRLLVL.

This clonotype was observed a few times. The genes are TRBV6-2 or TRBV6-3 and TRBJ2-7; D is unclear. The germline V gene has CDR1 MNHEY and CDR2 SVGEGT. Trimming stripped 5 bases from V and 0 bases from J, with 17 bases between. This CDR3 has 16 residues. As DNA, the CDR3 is TGTGCCAGCAGTCTTCACCGGACGAGCAGCTCCTACGAGCAGTACTTC. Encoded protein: CASSLHRTSSSYEQYF.

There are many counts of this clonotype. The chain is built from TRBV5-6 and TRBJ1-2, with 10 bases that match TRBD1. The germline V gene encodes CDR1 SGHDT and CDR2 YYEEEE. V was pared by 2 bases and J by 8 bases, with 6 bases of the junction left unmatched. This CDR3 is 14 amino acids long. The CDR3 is CASSLWTGGLGYTF. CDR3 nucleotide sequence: TGTGCCAGCAGCTTATGGACAGGGGGATTGGGCTACACCTTC.

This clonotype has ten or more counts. The DNA of the CDR3 is TGTGCCAGCAGTGCCGTAGGGGAGGGAGCCTACGAGCAGTACTTC. This encodes CASSAVGEGAYEQYF. The rearrangement uses TRBV6-5 and TRBJ2-7; 7 bases map to TRBD2. Per the germline V gene, CDR1 is MNHEY and CDR2 is SVGAGI. V shed 5 bases and J 2 bases; nucleotides not matched to a gene: 9. The CDR3 runs to 15 residues.

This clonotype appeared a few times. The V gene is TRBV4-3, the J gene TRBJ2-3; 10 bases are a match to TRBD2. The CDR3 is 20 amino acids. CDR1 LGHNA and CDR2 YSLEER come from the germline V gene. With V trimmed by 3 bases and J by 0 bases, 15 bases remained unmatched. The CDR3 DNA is TGCGCCAGCAGCCACCTCCTTCCCCTAGCGGGGGCCTCTAGCACAGATACGCAGTATTTT. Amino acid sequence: CASSHLLPLAGASSTDTQYF.

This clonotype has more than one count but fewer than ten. For the CDR3, the DNA is TGCACCAGCAGCCAAGGAGGCGGGGGGCCAACAGATACGCAGTATTTT. Translating it yields CTSSQGGGGPTDTQYF. J is TRBJ2-3 and V is TRBV1; the table's D gene call, TRBD1, was not cross checked with the DNA. TRBV1 is an annotated pseudogene. The CDR3 loop spans 16 amino acids.

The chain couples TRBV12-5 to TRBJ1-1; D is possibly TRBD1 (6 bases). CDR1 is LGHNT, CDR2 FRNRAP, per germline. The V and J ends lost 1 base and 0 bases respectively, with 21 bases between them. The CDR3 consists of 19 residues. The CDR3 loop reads CASGLARTVYSDMNTEAFF. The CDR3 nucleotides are TGTGCTAGTGGTTTGGCACGGACAGTTTATTCTGATATGAACACTGAAGCTTTCTTT.

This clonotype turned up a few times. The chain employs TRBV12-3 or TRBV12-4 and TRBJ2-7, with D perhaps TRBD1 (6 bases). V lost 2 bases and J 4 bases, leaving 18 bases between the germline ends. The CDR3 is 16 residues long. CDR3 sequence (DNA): TGTGCCAGCAGTTTACCAGGGGCAGGCTTATTTTACGAGCAGTACTTC. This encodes CASSLPGAGLFYEQYF.

The CDR3 DNA follows: TGTGCCAGCACATTGGGGGGGGCCCATGAAAAACTGTTTTTT. Protein sequence: CASTLGGAHEKLFF. The chain combines TRBV6-6 with TRBJ1-4; maybe TRBD1 (6 bases). The CDR3 extends over 14 amino acids. V lost 7 bases, J lost 6 bases, and 15 bases lay in between. From germline, CDR1 is MNHNY and CDR2 SVGAGI (reference sequence).

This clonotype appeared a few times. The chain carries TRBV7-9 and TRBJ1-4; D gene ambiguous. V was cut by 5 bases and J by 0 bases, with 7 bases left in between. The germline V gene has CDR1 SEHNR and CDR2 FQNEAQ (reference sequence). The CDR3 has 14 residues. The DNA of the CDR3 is TGTGCCAGCAGCACGAGAGCAACTAATGAAAAACTGTTTTTT. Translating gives CASSTRATNEKLFF.

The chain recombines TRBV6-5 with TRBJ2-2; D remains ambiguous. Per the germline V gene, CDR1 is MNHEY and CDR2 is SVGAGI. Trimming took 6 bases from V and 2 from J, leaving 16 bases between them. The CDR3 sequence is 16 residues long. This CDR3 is CASSLLPYLNTGELFF. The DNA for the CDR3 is TGTGCCAGCAGCCTACTACCTTATCTTAACACCGGGGAGCTGTTTTTT.

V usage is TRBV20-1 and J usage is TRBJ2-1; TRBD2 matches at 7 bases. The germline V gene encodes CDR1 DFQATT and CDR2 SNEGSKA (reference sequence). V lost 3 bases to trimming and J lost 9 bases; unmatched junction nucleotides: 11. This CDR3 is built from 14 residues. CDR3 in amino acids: CSASTGGREAEQFF. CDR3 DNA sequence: TGCAGTGCTAGCACGGGGGGTAGAGAAGCTGAGCAGTTCTTC.

Here the CDR3 reads CASSDASSGGTDTQYF. In DNA, the CDR3 is TGTGCCAGCAGTGACGCGTCTAGCGGGGGCACAGATACGCAGTATTTT. The chain joins TRBV6-4 to TRBJ2-3, with 9 positions matching TRBD2. J was trimmed by 1 base and V by 2 bases; bases with no gene match: 4. Germline CDR1 MRHNA, CDR2 SNTAGT. This CDR3 spans 16 amino acids.

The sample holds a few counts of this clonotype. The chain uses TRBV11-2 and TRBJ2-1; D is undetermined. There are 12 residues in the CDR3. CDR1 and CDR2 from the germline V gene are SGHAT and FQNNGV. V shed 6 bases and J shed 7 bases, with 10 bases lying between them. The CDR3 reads CASRFLRNEQFF. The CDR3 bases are TGTGCCAGCAGGTTTCTCAGGAATGAGCAGTTCTTC.

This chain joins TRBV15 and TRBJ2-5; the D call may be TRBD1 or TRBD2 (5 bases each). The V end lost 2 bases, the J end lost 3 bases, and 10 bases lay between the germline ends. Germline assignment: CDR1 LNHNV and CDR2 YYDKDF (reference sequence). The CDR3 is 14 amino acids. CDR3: CATSRRLGEETQYF. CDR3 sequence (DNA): TGTGCCACCAGCAGACGCCTGGGGGAAGAGACCCAGTACTTC.

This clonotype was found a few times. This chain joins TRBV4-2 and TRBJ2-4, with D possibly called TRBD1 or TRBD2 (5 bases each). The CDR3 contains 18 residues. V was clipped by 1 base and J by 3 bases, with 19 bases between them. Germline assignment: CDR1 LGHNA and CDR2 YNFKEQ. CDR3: CASSQGQIGRRGKNIQYF. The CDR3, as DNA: TGTGCCAGCAGCCAAGGACAGATCGGTCGTCGGGGCAAAAACATTCAGTACTTC.

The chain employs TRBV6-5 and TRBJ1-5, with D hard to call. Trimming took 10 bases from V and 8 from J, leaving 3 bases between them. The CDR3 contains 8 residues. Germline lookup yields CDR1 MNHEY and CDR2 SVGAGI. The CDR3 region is CATEPQHF. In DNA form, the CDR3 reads TGTGCCACAGAGCCCCAGCATTTT.

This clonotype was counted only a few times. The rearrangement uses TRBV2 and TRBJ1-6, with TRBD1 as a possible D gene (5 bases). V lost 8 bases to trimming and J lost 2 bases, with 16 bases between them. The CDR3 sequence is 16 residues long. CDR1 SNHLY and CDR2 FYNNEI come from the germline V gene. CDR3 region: CASLGTAGTYNSPLHF. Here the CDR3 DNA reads TGTGCCAGCCTTGGGACGGCGGGGACCTATAATTCACCCCTCCACTTT.

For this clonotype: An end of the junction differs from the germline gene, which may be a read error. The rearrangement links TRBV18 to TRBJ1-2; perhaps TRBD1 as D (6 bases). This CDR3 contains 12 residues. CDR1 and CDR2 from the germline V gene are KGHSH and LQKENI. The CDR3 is CASSPDSGGYIF. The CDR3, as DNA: TGTGCCAGCTCACCGGACAGTGGTGGCTACATCTTC.

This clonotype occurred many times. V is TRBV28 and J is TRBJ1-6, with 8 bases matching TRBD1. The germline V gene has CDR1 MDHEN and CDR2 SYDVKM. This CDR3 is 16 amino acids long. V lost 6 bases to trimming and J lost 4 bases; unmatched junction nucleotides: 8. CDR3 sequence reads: CASSWTGSGYNSPLHF. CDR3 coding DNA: TGTGCCAGCAGCTGGACAGGGTCGGGGTATAATTCACCCCTCCACTTT.

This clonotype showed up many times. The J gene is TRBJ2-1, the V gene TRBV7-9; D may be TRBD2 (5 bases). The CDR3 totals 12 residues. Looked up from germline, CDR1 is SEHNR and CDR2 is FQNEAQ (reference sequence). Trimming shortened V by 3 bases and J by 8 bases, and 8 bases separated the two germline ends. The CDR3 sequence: CASSLEVDEQFF. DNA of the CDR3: TGTGCCAGCAGCTTGGAGGTGGATGAGCAGTTCTTC.